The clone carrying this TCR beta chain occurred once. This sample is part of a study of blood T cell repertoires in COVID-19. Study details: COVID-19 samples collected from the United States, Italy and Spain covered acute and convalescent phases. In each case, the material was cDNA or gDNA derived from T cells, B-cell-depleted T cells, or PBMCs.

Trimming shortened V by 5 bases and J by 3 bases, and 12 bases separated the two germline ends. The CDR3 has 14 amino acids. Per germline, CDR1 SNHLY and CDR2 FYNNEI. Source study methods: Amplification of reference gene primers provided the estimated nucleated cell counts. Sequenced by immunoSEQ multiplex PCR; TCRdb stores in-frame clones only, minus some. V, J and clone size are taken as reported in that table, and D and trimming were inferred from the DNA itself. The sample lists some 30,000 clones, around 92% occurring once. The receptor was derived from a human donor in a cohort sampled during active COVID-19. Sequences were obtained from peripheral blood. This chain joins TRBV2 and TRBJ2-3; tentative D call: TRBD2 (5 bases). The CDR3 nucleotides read TGTGCCAGCAGTACTAGGCTAGCAACAGATACGCAGTATTTT. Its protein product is CASSTRLATDTQYF. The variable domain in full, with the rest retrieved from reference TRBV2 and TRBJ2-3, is EPEVTQTPSHQVTQMGQEVILRCVPISNHLYFYWYRQILGQKVEFLVSFYNNEISEKSEIFDDQFSVERPDGSNFTLKIRSTKLEDSAMYFCASSTRLATDTQYFGPGTRLTVL.